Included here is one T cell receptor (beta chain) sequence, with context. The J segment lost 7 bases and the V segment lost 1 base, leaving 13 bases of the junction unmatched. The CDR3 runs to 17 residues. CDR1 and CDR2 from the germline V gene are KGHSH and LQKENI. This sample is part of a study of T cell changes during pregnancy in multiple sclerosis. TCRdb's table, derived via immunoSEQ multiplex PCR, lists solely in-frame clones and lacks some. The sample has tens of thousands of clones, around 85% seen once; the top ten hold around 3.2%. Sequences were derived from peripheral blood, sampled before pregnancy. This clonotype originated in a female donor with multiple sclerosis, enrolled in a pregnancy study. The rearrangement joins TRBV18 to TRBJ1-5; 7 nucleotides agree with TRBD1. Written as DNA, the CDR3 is TGTGCCAGCTCACCACGGGCCCCAGACAGGGTTGGGCAGCCCCAGCATTTT. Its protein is CASSPRAPDRVGQPQHF.